This is a list of T cell receptor beta chains from one sample in a study of blood T cell repertoires in COVID-19. The table came from immunoSEQ multiplex PCR; TCRdb's copy has only in-frame clones and leaves some out. This table holds some 230,000 clones, 82% found once. The specimen sequenced was peripheral blood. These receptors came from a woman of 80 years or more with COVID-19, enrolled during active disease. The CDR3 runs from the conserved cysteine through the conserved F or W. Fields, in order: J gene, V gene, clone size, D gene, CDR3 DNA, CDR3 protein. The D gene is left open where the match is weak. Size values are once, few and many counts, or a class for expanded clones, and some rows have none.

j_call: TRBJ1-3; v_call: TRBV11-2; clone_size: -; d_call: -; cdr3_nt: TGTGCCAGCAGCTTGGCAGAAGGAAACACCATATATTTT; cdr3_aa: CASSLAEGNTIYF
j_call: TRBJ2-7; v_call: TRBV4-2; clone_size: -; d_call: TRBD2; cdr3_nt: TGTGCCAGCTCCGGGACTAGTTTATACGAGCAGTACTTC; cdr3_aa: CASSGTSLYEQYF
j_call: TRBJ1-2; v_call: TRBV10-3; clone_size: -; d_call: TRBD1; cdr3_nt: TGTGCCATCAGTGAGTCTAGCCAGGGGGCTTCTTCCTATGGCTACACCTTC; cdr3_aa: CAISESSQGASSYGYTF
j_call: TRBJ2-7; v_call: TRBV27; clone_size: -; d_call: -; cdr3_nt: TGTGCCAGCAGTCTAACCCCAAGTTACGAGCAGTACTTC; cdr3_aa: CASSLTPSYEQYF
j_call: TRBJ1-1; v_call: TRBV18; clone_size: -; d_call: TRBD1; cdr3_nt: TGTGCCAGCTCACCCTGGGACAGATCCCCCACTGAAGCTTTCTTT; cdr3_aa: CASSPWDRSPTEAFF
j_call: TRBJ1-1; v_call: TRBV5-1; clone_size: -; d_call: TRBD1; cdr3_nt: TGCGCCAGCAGCCCGACAGGGGTCTACCCGAACACTGAAGCTTTCTTT; cdr3_aa: CASSPTGVYPNTEAFF
j_call: TRBJ1-1; v_call: TRBV9; clone_size: once; d_call: TRBD1; cdr3_nt: TGTGCCAGCAGCCCCAGTACCGGGACAGCCGCTGAAGCTTTCTTT; cdr3_aa: CASSPSTGTAAEAFF
j_call: TRBJ1-4; v_call: TRBV10-3; clone_size: -; d_call: -; cdr3_nt: TGTGCCATCAGTGCCGGAGGAAGCAGGGGTGAAAAACTGTTTTTT; cdr3_aa: CAISAGGSRGEKLFF
j_call: TRBJ2-5; v_call: TRBV6-2/TRBV6-3; clone_size: few; d_call: -; cdr3_nt: TGTGCCAGCAGTCAGGGGGGCTTAGAGACCCAGTACTTC; cdr3_aa: CASSQGGLETQYF
j_call: TRBJ2-1; v_call: TRBV30; clone_size: -; d_call: -; cdr3_nt: TGTGCCTGGAGTGTAGGGGTGGGTGAGCAGTTCTTC; cdr3_aa: CAWSVGVGEQFF
j_call: TRBJ1-1; v_call: TRBV30; clone_size: -; d_call: -; cdr3_nt: TGTGCCTGGAAAATTATGAACACTGAAGCTTTCTTT; cdr3_aa: CAWKIMNTEAFF
j_call: TRBJ2-7; v_call: TRBV27; clone_size: -; d_call: -; cdr3_nt: TGTGCCAGCAGTTTAAGCAGGGACTACGAGCAGTACTTC; cdr3_aa: CASSLSRDYEQYF
j_call: TRBJ1-2; v_call: TRBV7-9; clone_size: -; d_call: TRBD1; cdr3_nt: TGTGCCAGCAGCCCGGAGAGCAGGGGGCATGGCTACACCTTC; cdr3_aa: CASSPESRGHGYTF
j_call: TRBJ1-4; v_call: TRBV28; clone_size: few; d_call: -; cdr3_nt: TGTGCCAGCAGTTTAATACAGGATAATGAAAAACTGTTTTTT; cdr3_aa: CASSLIQDNEKLFF
j_call: TRBJ2-7; v_call: TRBV3-1/TRBV3-2; clone_size: -; d_call: -; cdr3_nt: TGTGCCAGCAGCCAGAAGGGGTACGAGCAGTACTTC; cdr3_aa: CASSQKGYEQYF
j_call: TRBJ2-2; v_call: TRBV18; clone_size: -; d_call: -; cdr3_nt: TGTGCCAGCTCACCAATGAGGGTCGTCGGGGAGCTGTTTTTT; cdr3_aa: CASSPMRVVGELFF
j_call: TRBJ2-3; v_call: TRBV11-3; clone_size: -; d_call: TRBD1; cdr3_nt: TGTGCCAGCAGTCCCGGGACAGGCCCCGAGGATACGCAGTATTTT; cdr3_aa: CASSPGTGPEDTQYF
j_call: TRBJ2-1; v_call: TRBV28; clone_size: -; d_call: TRBD2; cdr3_nt: TGTGCCAGCAGGACTAGCGGGAGGGGATACAATGAGCAGTTCTTC; cdr3_aa: CASRTSGRGYNEQFF
j_call: TRBJ2-5; v_call: TRBV11-3; clone_size: few; d_call: TRBD2; cdr3_nt: TGTGCCAGCAGCGCCGGGGGGAGTCAAGAGACCCAGTACTTC; cdr3_aa: CASSAGGSQETQYF
j_call: TRBJ1-2; v_call: TRBV29-1; clone_size: -; d_call: -; cdr3_nt: TGCAGCGTTGCGGTGCAGGCTTGGGGCTACACCTTC; cdr3_aa: CSVAVQAWGYTF
j_call: TRBJ2-2; v_call: TRBV9; clone_size: -; d_call: -; cdr3_nt: TGTGCCAGCAGCGTAGCTTGGGGCGGAGGGACCGGGGAGCTGTTTTTT; cdr3_aa: CASSVAWGGGTGELFF
j_call: TRBJ2-3; v_call: TRBV14; clone_size: -; d_call: TRBD1; cdr3_nt: TGTGCCAGCAGCCGCAGGGGGCATTATAACACAGATACGCAGTATTTT; cdr3_aa: CASSRRGHYNTDTQYF
j_call: TRBJ2-5; v_call: TRBV2; clone_size: -; d_call: TRBD1; cdr3_nt: TGTGCCAGCGATGGGGACAGCAAAGAGACCCAGTACTTC; cdr3_aa: CASDGDSKETQYF
j_call: TRBJ2-1; v_call: TRBV5-1; clone_size: -; d_call: TRBD2; cdr3_nt: TGCGCCAGCAATATAGCGGGAGGGTACAATGAGCAGTTCTTC; cdr3_aa: CASNIAGGYNEQFF
j_call: TRBJ1-5; v_call: TRBV19; clone_size: -; d_call: -; cdr3_nt: TGTGCCAGTACTTCCCGGAGGGAGCAGCCCCAGCATTTT; cdr3_aa: CASTSRREQPQHF
j_call: TRBJ2-6; v_call: TRBV6-6; clone_size: -; d_call: TRBD1; cdr3_nt: TGTGCCAGCAGCCGACAGGGGGCGTCTGGGGCCAACGTCCTGACTTTC; cdr3_aa: CASSRQGASGANVLTF
j_call: TRBJ1-3; v_call: TRBV7-9; clone_size: few; d_call: -; cdr3_nt: TGTGCCAGCAGCTCACAGAGCTCTGGAAACACCATATATTTT; cdr3_aa: CASSSQSSGNTIYF
j_call: TRBJ2-5; v_call: TRBV28; clone_size: -; d_call: TRBD1; cdr3_nt: TGTGCCAGCAGTTTCGGACAGGGGAACCAAGAGACCCAGTACTTC; cdr3_aa: CASSFGQGNQETQYF